The 27 T cell receptor beta chains below come from one sample, sequenced in a study of OX40 agonist ivuxolimab in advanced cancers. Library generation was performed with the immunoSEQ multiplex PCR assay. Entries here come from immuneACCESS through TCRdb and include only in-frame sequences with V and J called. Some clones fail to appear in such tables; in the studies checked, an unresolved V gene covers under half of the shortfall, and the cause of the remainder is unknown. The sample data list 70,000 to 75,000 clones, and roughly 82% of these were observed just once. The top ten clonotypes cover more than 4.5% of the sample. This specimen was CD4+ or CD8+ T cells sorted from blood, taken in a trial of the OX40 agonist ivuxolimab. All receptors come from an adult with an advanced solid tumor such as melanoma, head and neck, liver or kidney cancer.

The gene calls are TRBV28 and TRBJ2-5, with 7 bases matching TRBD2. This CDR3 is built from 14 residues. With V trimmed by 5 bases and J by 2 bases, 5 bases remained unmatched. Germline CDR1 MDHEN, CDR2 SYDVKM. CDR3 sequence (DNA): TGTGCCAGCAGTCCTCCGGGACTACAAGAGACCCAGTACTTC. This translates into CASSPPGLQETQYF. The entire variable domain, with the rest obtained from reference TRBV28 and TRBJ2-5, is as follows: DVKVTQSSRYLVKRTGEKVFLECVQDMDHENMFWYRQDPGLGLRLIYFSYDVKMKEKGDIPEGYSVSREKKERFSLILESASTNQTSMYLCASSPPGLQETQYFGPGTRLLVL.

The V call is TRBV28, the J call TRBJ1-2; D is possibly TRBD1 (6 bases). Trimming pared 6 bases from V and 5 bases from J, leaving 22 bases between. There are 16 residues in the CDR3. From germline, CDR1 is MDHEN and CDR2 SYDVKM. The CDR3: CASRQGRGKNYYGYTF. Written as DNA, the CDR3 is TGTGCCAGCAGGCAGGGGAGGGGGAAGAACTATTATGGCTACACCTTC.

The CDR3 protein is CASSLYRGPDQPQHF. CDR3 bases: TGTGCCAGCAGTTTATACAGGGGCCCCGATCAGCCCCAGCATTTT. V usage is TRBV6-5 and J usage is TRBJ1-5; 7 positions match TRBD1. The CDR3 runs 15 residues. The V and J ends lost 4 bases and 5 bases, in that order; junction bases with no gene match: 8. The germline V gene encodes CDR1 MNHEY and CDR2 SVGAGI.

The V and J genes are TRBV5-4 and TRBJ2-1; D is unclear. The V and J ends lost 2 bases and 5 bases respectively, with 8 bases between them. The CDR3 contains 13 residues. CDR1 is SGHNT and CDR2 is YYREEE in the germline V gene (reference sequence). The CDR3 spells CASSLQGDNEQFF. The CDR3 DNA follows: TGTGCCAGCAGCTTACAAGGAGACAATGAGCAGTTCTTC.

The J gene is TRBJ2-5, the V gene TRBV28, with D maybe TRBD1 (6 bases). V lost 6 bases to trimming and J lost 2 bases, with 19 bases between them. The CDR3 has 16 amino acids. In germline, CDR1 is MDHEN, CDR2 SYDVKM. CDR3 DNA: TGTGCCAGCAGCACCTGGGACACAGACCAACAAGAGACCCAGTACTTC. It translates to CASSTWDTDQQETQYF.

This chain uses TRBV2 with TRBJ2-6; perhaps TRBD2 as D (6 bases). Germline lookup yields CDR1 SNHLY and CDR2 FYNNEI. The CDR3 spans 17 residues. V was pared by 6 bases and J by 1 base, with 16 bases between. The DNA for the CDR3 is TGTGCCAGCAGGACCTCAGGAGGGCATTCTGGGGCCAACGTCCTGACTTTC. It translates to CASRTSGGHSGANVLTF.

V gene TRBV2 combines with J gene TRBJ2-2; the D gene is possibly TRBD2 (5 bases). This CDR3 contains 12 residues. The germline V gene has CDR1 SNHLY and CDR2 FYNNEI. V lost 5 bases and J lost 6, with 7 bases in between. CDR3 amino acids: CASSYSAGELFF. The CDR3 DNA is TGTGCCAGCAGTTATAGCGCCGGGGAGCTGTTTTTT.

The chain combines TRBV7-9 with TRBJ2-3, with D unresolved. The CDR3 has 14 amino acids. V lost 4 bases to trimming and J lost 6 bases, with 14 bases between them. CDR1 SEHNR and CDR2 FQNEAQ come from the germline V gene (reference sequence). CDR3 amino acids: CASSSQTGVDTQYF. CDR3 DNA sequence: TGTGCCAGCAGCTCCCAAACTGGGGTGGATACGCAGTATTTT.

The chain joins TRBV19 to TRBJ2-1; TRBD1 aligns across 8 bases. Germline V lookup: CDR1 LNHDA, CDR2 SQIVND (reference sequence). The CDR3 spans 14 residues. V gave up 5 bases and J gave up 7 bases; unmatched junction bases: 7. The CDR3 nucleotides are TGTGCCAGTAGTTCCCGGACAGGGAGGAATGAGCAGTTCTTC. Residues: CASSSRTGRNEQFF.

This rearrangement joins TRBV5-4 to TRBJ2-1; 7 bases agree with TRBD2. Unmatched junction bases numbered 2, after V lost 0 bases and J lost 5 bases. CDR3 size: 14 residues. From germline, CDR1 is SGHNT and CDR2 YYREEE (reference sequence). The CDR3 sequence: CASSLGGSDNEQFF. In nucleotides, the CDR3 is TGTGCCAGCAGCTTGGGCGGGAGCGACAATGAGCAGTTCTTC.

This rearrangement joins TRBV6-6 to TRBJ2-2; 9 bases fit TRBD1. V lost 4 bases to trimming and J lost 14 bases; unmatched junction nucleotides: 5. Germline V lookup: CDR1 MNHNY, CDR2 SVGAGI (reference sequence). The CDR3 runs to 12 residues. CDR3 sequence reads: CASSFATGGLFF. Here the CDR3 DNA reads TGTGCCAGCAGTTTCGCGACAGGGGGACTGTTTTTT.

The chain recombines TRBV7-8 with TRBJ2-5; the match to TRBD2 covers 7 bases. The CDR3 covers 17 residues. Unmatched junction bases numbered 11, after V lost 2 bases and J lost 2 bases. Germline lookup yields CDR1 SGHVS and CDR2 FQNEAQ. CDR3 sequence reads: CASSLFGMGLLQETQYF. The CDR3, as DNA: TGTGCCAGCAGCTTATTCGGGATGGGACTACTTCAAGAGACCCAGTACTTC.

This clone was counted once. As DNA, the CDR3 is TGTGCCAGCAGTTACTTCGGGAGTAACACTGAAGCTTTCTTT. Protein sequence: CASSYFGSNTEAFF. The rearrangement links TRBV6-6 to TRBJ1-1, with D unclear. The CDR3 is made up of 14 amino acids. Trimming removed 1 base from V and 2 bases from J, with 8 bases in between. CDR1 is MNHNY and CDR2 is SVGAGI in the germline V gene (reference sequence).

The rearrangement uses TRBV5-1 and TRBJ1-2, with 8 bases identical to TRBD1. This CDR3 spans 15 amino acids. V lost 6 bases, J lost 2 bases, and 9 bases stayed unmatched. CDR1 SGHRS and CDR2 YFSETQ come from the germline V gene. The CDR3 DNA follows: TGCGCCAGCACCCAAACAGGGGGAGCCAACTATGGCTACACCTTC. Protein sequence: CASTQTGGANYGYTF.

The J gene is TRBJ2-3, the V gene TRBV6-1; D remains ambiguous. Deletions cut 7 bases from V and 7 bases from J, with 12 bases between. The CDR3 is 12 amino acids. Germline assignment: CDR1 MNHNS and CDR2 SASEGT. In nucleotides, the CDR3 is TGTGCCAGCACCTTACTGGAGTATACGCAGTATTTT. It translates to CASTLLEYTQYF.

The chain carries TRBV7-8 and TRBJ1-3; 7 nucleotides align to TRBD1. The germline V gene has CDR1 SGHVS and CDR2 FQNEAQ. V lost 4 bases and J lost 2; bases outside the gene matches: 11. The CDR3 has 17 residues. The CDR3 region has the DNA TGTGCCAGCAGCTCTGGGGTCAGGGGGTATGCTGGAAACACCATATATTTT. It encodes CASSSGVRGYAGNTIYF.

The chain joins TRBV27 to TRBJ1-2; D perhaps matches TRBD1 (6 bases). V was shortened by 5 bases and J by 5 bases, with 15 bases between the two germline ends. The germline V gene has CDR1 MNHEY and CDR2 SMNVEV (reference sequence). The CDR3 totals 14 residues. In DNA form, the CDR3 reads TGTGCCAGCAGTGCCCGGGGGGGGCAGTATGGCTACACCTTC. Translated, it gives CASSARGGQYGYTF.

This clone was detected a few times. This chain joins TRBV19 and TRBJ2-2; D remains ambiguous. The CDR3 sequence is 15 residues long. Trimming took off 4 bases at V and 3 bases at J, with 12 bases between the two ends. CDR1 LNHDA and CDR2 SQIVND come from the germline V gene (reference sequence). CDR3 sequence: CASSTRSVDTGELFF. For the CDR3, the DNA is TGTGCCAGTAGTACCAGATCCGTGGACACCGGGGAGCTGTTTTTT.

V gene TRBV5-7 combines with J gene TRBJ1-4; D possibly corresponds to TRBD1 (5 bases). TRBV5-7 is flagged as an ORF with uncertain function. V shed 2 bases and J shed 5 bases, with 10 bases lying between them. CDR3 size: 14 residues. As DNA, the CDR3 is TGTGCCAGCAGCTTTGGACACGCGAATGAAAAACTGTTTTTT. Translated: CASSFGHANEKLFF.

V gene TRBV7-8 combines with J gene TRBJ2-5; 10 nucleotides match TRBD1. The CDR3 sequence is 13 residues long. The junction had 2 bases not matched to a gene; V was cut back by 6 bases and J by 4 bases. CDR1 and CDR2 (germline): SGHVS, FQNEAQ. CDR3 region: CASRTGGRETQYF. The CDR3 bases are TGTGCCAGCAGGACAGGGGGCCGAGAGACCCAGTACTTC.

The table lists this clone with a few counts. The genes are TRBV4-2 and TRBJ2-5; a possible D gene is TRBD2 (5 bases). V lost 0 bases, J lost 5 bases, and 19 bases lay in between. CDR1 is LGHNA and CDR2 is YNFKEQ in the germline V gene. This CDR3 is 17 amino acids long. DNA of the CDR3: TGTGCCAGCAGCCAAGATAGGGCGCTAGGAGGCGGGGAGACCCAGTACTTC. This codes for CASSQDRALGGGETQYF.

About this clone: Other DNA sequences in the sample encode the same CDR3. The chain employs TRBV28 and TRBJ2-1; D may be TRBD1 (6 bases). V shed 4 bases and J shed 2 bases, with 6 bases lying between them. From germline, CDR1 is MDHEN and CDR2 SYDVKM. The CDR3 runs to 13 residues. Written as DNA, the CDR3 is TGTGCCAGCAGTTCAGGGGCCTACAATGAGCAGTTCTTC. Translation: CASSSGAYNEQFF.

J is TRBJ2-5 and V is TRBV5-1; D call uncertain. V was pared by 0 bases and J by 1 base, with 4 bases between. CDR1 is SGHRS and CDR2 is YFSETQ in the germline V gene. The CDR3 covers 13 residues. The CDR3 DNA sequence: TGCGCCAGCAGCTTGGCCGTCCAAGAGACCCAGTACTTC. This sequence encodes CASSLAVQETQYF.

CDR3 loop: CASSANSLQAIYGYTF. The DNA for the CDR3 is TGTGCCAGCAGTGCAAATTCGTTACAGGCGATCTATGGCTACACCTTC. The chain carries TRBV6-1 and TRBJ1-2, with TRBD1 as a possible D gene (5 bases). The V gene lost 4 bases and the J gene lost 4 bases, with 19 bases spanning the gap. The CDR3 is made up of 16 amino acids. CDR1 and CDR2 (germline): MNHNS, SASEGT.

V usage is TRBV7-2 and J usage is TRBJ1-5; 7 bases are a match to TRBD1. Per the germline V gene, CDR1 is SGHTA and CDR2 is FQGNSA. This CDR3 contains 15 residues. The V segment lost 1 base and the J segment 5 bases; nucleotides outside the gene matches: 5. The CDR3 nucleotides are TGTGCCAGCAGCTTAGATGACAGGGATTATCAGCCCCAGCATTTT. Protein sequence: CASSLDDRDYQPQHF.

V is TRBV2 and J is TRBJ2-3; D assignment may be TRBD1 or TRBD2 (5 bases each). The CDR3 is made up of 19 amino acids. Germline CDR1 and CDR2: SNHLY and FYNNEI. Deletions cut 8 bases from V and 0 bases from J, with 27 bases between. CDR3 nucleotide sequence: TGTGCCAGCGGAGGCCGTACCAAGATGGCAGGGTCTAGCACAGATACGCAGTATTTT. Its translation: CASGGRTKMAGSSTDTQYF. Full variable domain (rest looked up from reference TRBV2 and TRBJ2-3): EPEVTQTPSHQVTQMGQEVILRCVPISNHLYFYWYRQILGQKVEFLVSFYNNEISEKSEIFDDQFSVERPDGSNFTLKIRSTKLEDSAMYFCASGGRTKMAGSSTDTQYFGPGTRLTVL.

The chain has TRBV7-9 and TRBJ1-4; tentatively, D is TRBD1 (5 bases). V was trimmed by 4 bases and J by 9 bases, leaving 18 bases between them. This CDR3 has 15 amino acids. In germline, CDR1 is SEHNR, CDR2 FQNEAQ (reference sequence). The CDR3 bases are TGTGCCAGCAGCTGGGGACGTCGGGGCCAGCAAAAACTGTTTTTT. It yields the protein CASSWGRRGQQKLFF.